The 32 T cell receptor beta chains below come from one sample, sequenced in a study of T cells after somatic rescue of genetic block. Sequencing was performed with immunoSEQ multiplex PCR; in TCRdb, only in-frame clones are kept and a portion is missing. The repertoire holds more than 13,000 clones, with just over 70% as singletons. The sample was peripheral blood mononuclear cells (PBMCs). The receptors shown here come from a man aged 18 to 30.

The chain couples TRBV30 to TRBJ2-5, with D possibly being TRBD1 or TRBD2 (5 bases each). Per the germline V gene, CDR1 is GTSNPN and CDR2 is SVGIG (reference sequence). The CDR3 covers 15 residues. Deletions cut 3 bases from V and 1 base from J, with 15 bases between. The CDR3 nucleotides are TGTGCCTGGAGGGGATGGGGGTCGATCCAAGAGACCCAGTACTTC. It yields the protein CAWRGWGSIQETQYF.

V is TRBV28 and J is TRBJ2-7, with a tentative D call TRBD1 (6 bases). The CDR3 runs 14 residues. The ends were cut back, 3 bases at V and 0 bases at J, with 9 bases in the middle. CDR1 is MDHEN and CDR2 is SYDVKM in the germline V gene. The CDR3: CASSLRGGSYEQYF. Here the CDR3 DNA reads TGTGCCAGCAGTTTGAGAGGGGGCTCCTACGAGCAGTACTTC.

This clone was picked up a small number of times. This chain links TRBV9 with TRBJ2-7, with D possibly matching TRBD1 (5 bases). Germline CDR1 SGDLS, CDR2 YYNGEE. The CDR3 length is 16 residues. The V end was cut by 0 bases, the J end by 0 bases, with 13 bases between. Here the CDR3 DNA reads TGTGCCAGCAGCGTAGCCCCAGGGCAGGGCTCCTACGAGCAGTACTTC. Residues: CASSVAPGQGSYEQYF. Full variable domain (rest looked up from reference TRBV9 and TRBJ2-7): DSGVTQTPKHLITATGQRVTLRCSPRSGDLSVYWYQQSLDQGLQFLIQYYNGEERAKGNILERFSAQQFPDLHSELNLSSLELGDSALYFCASSVAPGQGSYEQYFGPGTRLTVT.

V gene TRBV28 combines with J gene TRBJ1-4; tentatively, D is TRBD1 (6 bases). The CDR3 sequence is 15 residues long. Per the germline V gene, CDR1 is MDHEN and CDR2 is SYDVKM. V gave up 2 bases and J gave up 4 bases, with 11 bases separating them. CDR3 nucleotide sequence: TGTGCCAGCAGTTTAGCGGGGGGCCTTAATGAAAAACTGTTTTTT. It encodes CASSLAGGLNEKLFF. The complete variable domain, with remaining parts taken from reference TRBV28 and TRBJ1-4, reads DVKVTQSSRYLVKRTGEKVFLECVQDMDHENMFWYRQDPGLGLRLIYFSYDVKMKEKGDIPEGYSVSREKKERFSLILESASTNQTSMYLCASSLAGGLNEKLFFGSGTQLSVL.

This clone was observed a handful of times. The chain joins TRBV4-1 to TRBJ2-3, with D perhaps given as TRBD1 or TRBD2 (6 bases each). The V end lost 0 bases, the J end lost 0 bases, and 13 bases lay between the germline ends. CDR3 length: 17 amino acids. Germline CDR1 reads MGHRA; CDR2 reads YSYEKL. The CDR3 protein is CASSQDGGGTSTDTQYF. The CDR3 DNA reads TGCGCCAGCAGCCAAGATGGAGGGGGAACTAGCACAGATACGCAGTATTTT.

This clone was observed once. The rearrangement uses TRBV27 and TRBJ2-3; TRBD2 agrees at 13 bases. CDR1 and CDR2 (germline): MNHEY, SMNVEV (reference sequence). The junction had 6 bases not matched to a gene; V was cut back by 5 bases and J by 7 bases. This CDR3 region has 15 residues. The chain's CDR3 is CASSPTSGRANTQYF. The CDR3 DNA reads TGTGCCAGCAGTCCAACTAGCGGGAGGGCTAATACGCAGTATTTT.

The V gene is TRBV10-2, the J gene TRBJ2-5, with TRBD2 identical over 8 bases. The CDR3 is made up of 17 amino acids. The ends lost 2 bases at V and 4 bases at J; junction bases unmatched: 12. Per the germline V gene, CDR1 is WSHSY and CDR2 is SAAADI. CDR3: CASSERASGLGSETQYF. CDR3 DNA sequence: TGCGCCAGCAGTGAGAGGGCTAGCGGGCTGGGGTCAGAGACCCAGTACTTC.

The chain employs TRBV7-3 and TRBJ2-3, with 12 bases identical to TRBD2. Trimming took 2 bases from V and 5 from J; bases not matched to a gene: 5. Per germline, CDR1 SGHTA and CDR2 FQGTGA. CDR3 size: 16 residues. The CDR3 loop reads CASSLLLAGGLDTQYF. CDR3 bases: TGTGCCAGCAGCTTACTCCTAGCGGGGGGGCTAGATACGCAGTATTTT.

This clone was observed a single time. V is TRBV5-6 and J is TRBJ2-7; TRBD1 agrees at 8 bases. Germline CDR1 reads SGHDT; CDR2 reads YYEEEE. The CDR3 has 17 amino acids. V gave up 0 bases and J gave up 0 bases; unmatched junction bases: 8. This chain's CDR3 is CASSLASQGGSSYEQYF. The CDR3 DNA sequence: TGTGCCAGCAGCTTGGCCTCACAGGGGGGCAGCTCCTACGAGCAGTACTTC.

CDR3 bases: TGTGCCAGCAGTGAGAGACAGGGGGCAAACACCATATATTTT. Residues: CASSERQGANTIYF. V gene TRBV2 combines with J gene TRBJ1-3, with 10 bases identical to TRBD1. The CDR3 contains 14 residues. Looked up from germline, CDR1 is SNHLY and CDR2 is FYNNEI. V gave up 3 bases and J gave up 6 bases; unmatched junction bases: 2.

The V gene is TRBV6-1, the J gene TRBJ1-4; no definite D call. The germline gives CDR1 MNHNS, CDR2 SASEGT. The CDR3 is made up of 14 amino acids. V dropped 1 base and J dropped 5 bases, with 8 bases sitting between them. CDR3 in amino acids: CASSEGRINEKLFF. The CDR3 region has the DNA TGTGCCAGCAGTGAAGGGAGGATCAATGAAAAACTGTTTTTT.

This chain joins TRBV5-1 and TRBJ1-2, with D tentatively TRBD1 (5 bases). The V and J ends lost 3 bases and 4 bases respectively, with 13 bases between them. This CDR3 region has 14 residues. Germline V CDR1 and CDR2: SGHRS, YFSETQ. The CDR3 spells CASSSSGAPYGYTF. The CDR3 region has the DNA TGCGCCAGCAGCTCATCCGGGGCCCCCTATGGCTACACCTTC.

The rearrangement links TRBV27 to TRBJ2-5, with 10 bases aligning to TRBD2. V was pared by 6 bases and J by 1 base, with 5 bases of the junction left unmatched. Germline V lookup: CDR1 MNHEY, CDR2 SMNVEV (reference sequence). The CDR3 contains 15 residues. The CDR3 region is CASRRGLAVQETQYF. The CDR3 DNA reads TGTGCCAGCAGAAGAGGACTAGCGGTCCAAGAGACCCAGTACTTC.

Judged by abundance, this clone is medium-sized. The V call is TRBV19, the J call TRBJ1-4; D remains ambiguous. The CDR3 covers 14 residues. The germline gives CDR1 LNHDA, CDR2 SQIVND (reference sequence). V shed 3 bases and J shed 6 bases, with 11 bases lying between them. DNA for the CDR3: TGTGCCAGTAGTATGGCTCAGTCGGATGAAAAACTGTTTTTT. Translation: CASSMAQSDEKLFF.

This clone was counted only a few times. V is TRBV9 and J is TRBJ2-3; 8 positions agree with TRBD1. This CDR3 has 15 amino acids. The V gene's germline CDR1 is SGDLS and CDR2 YYNGEE. Trimming cost V 5 bases and J 0 bases; bases outside gene matches: 5. CDR3 loop: CASSLRTGSTDTQYF. The CDR3 bases are TGTGCCAGCAGTCTCCGGACAGGGAGCACAGATACGCAGTATTTT.

The chain joins TRBV9 to TRBJ1-6, with a possible D match to TRBD1 (5 bases). The CDR3 totals 15 residues. The ends were cut back, 6 bases at V and 7 bases at J, with 17 bases in the middle. Germline V gives CDR1 SGDLS, CDR2 YYNGEE. The CDR3 loop reads CASTTIGDPNSPLHF. The CDR3 coding sequence is TGTGCCAGCACAACGATCGGGGACCCCAATTCACCCCTCCACTTT.

The chain uses TRBV6-1 and TRBJ2-1; no clear D gene. This CDR3 contains 13 residues. Trimming removed 2 bases at V and 10 bases at J, with 12 bases between. Per germline, CDR1 MNHNS and CDR2 SASEGT. CDR3 in amino acids: CASSEPWKLEQFF. In DNA form, the CDR3 reads TGTGCCAGCAGTGAACCCTGGAAGCTCGAGCAGTTCTTC.

This chain links TRBV7-9 with TRBJ2-2; D gene ambiguous. This CDR3 has 15 amino acids. Germline V gives CDR1 SEHNR, CDR2 FQNEAQ (reference sequence). Trimming took off 2 bases at V and 0 bases at J, with 7 bases between the two ends. The chain's CDR3 is CASSLLTANTGELFF. CDR3 sequence (DNA): TGTGCCAGCAGCTTATTGACTGCGAACACCGGGGAGCTGTTTTTT.

This chain uses TRBV7-8 with TRBJ2-7; D gene ambiguous. Per germline, CDR1 SGHVS and CDR2 FQNEAQ. The CDR3 has 14 amino acids. V was clipped by 2 bases and J by 1 base, with 9 bases between them. The CDR3 here is CASSLQHLSYEQYF. The CDR3 DNA sequence: TGTGCCAGCAGCTTACAACATTTATCCTACGAGCAGTACTTC.

The chain has TRBV7-9 and TRBJ1-3, with 7 positions matching TRBD1. The J segment lost 2 bases and the V segment lost 5 bases, leaving 3 bases of the junction unmatched. CDR3 length: 14 residues. The V gene's germline CDR1 is SEHNR and CDR2 FQNEAQ (reference sequence). The CDR3 loop reads CASSPTGPGNTIYF. The DNA for the CDR3 is TGTGCCAGCAGCCCGACAGGGCCTGGAAACACCATATATTTT.

This clone has just a few counts. The chain couples TRBV27 to TRBJ1-5, with D tentatively TRBD1 (5 bases). The V and J ends lost 2 bases and 2 bases respectively, with 7 bases between them. This CDR3 is built from 14 residues. Germline V lookup: CDR1 MNHEY, CDR2 SMNVEV (reference sequence). The CDR3 sequence is CASSLQGGNQPQHF. Here the CDR3 DNA reads TGTGCCAGCAGTTTACAGGGAGGCAATCAGCCCCAGCATTTT.

This chain links TRBV7-9 with TRBJ2-7; 7 nucleotides match TRBD1. The germline V gene encodes CDR1 SEHNR and CDR2 FQNEAQ (reference sequence). This CDR3 spans 15 amino acids. The V gene end was trimmed by 2 bases and the J gene end by 3 bases; junction bases not matched to a gene: 7. The CDR3 is CASSLRTGWNYEQYF. DNA of the CDR3: TGTGCCAGCAGCTTAAGGACAGGATGGAACTACGAGCAGTACTTC.

The rearrangement joins TRBV10-3 to TRBJ2-5; 9 bases line up with TRBD2. After removal of 0 bases from V and 4 bases from J, the junction contained 12 bases not matched to a gene. Germline V gene lookup returns CDR1 ENHRY and CDR2 SYGVKD. The CDR3 is made up of 18 amino acids. The DNA for the CDR3 is TGTGCCATCAGTGAGTCAAGGAGCGGGGGGACTCTTTCAGAGACCCAGTACTTC. It encodes CAISESRSGGTLSETQYF.

The chain links TRBV7-3 to TRBJ2-7, with unresolved D. The CDR3 spans 17 residues. Between the trimmed V and J ends, which lost 3 bases and 2 bases, there was a span of 20 bases. The germline gives CDR1 SGHTA, CDR2 FQGTGA. CDR3 in DNA: TGTGCCAGCAGCTTGGTCCTTGATGTGGGATCAACCTACGAGCAGTACTTC. Amino acids: CASSLVLDVGSTYEQYF.

This chain joins TRBV6-4 and TRBJ2-3, with TRBD2 matching 12 bases. Germline V gene data show CDR1 as MRHNA and CDR2 as SNTAGT. Trimming cost V 5 bases and J 1 base; bases outside gene matches: 7. There are 17 residues in the CDR3. The CDR3 DNA reads TGTGCCAGCAGTAGGGGACTAGCGGGTCACGGCACAGATACGCAGTATTTT. It yields the protein CASSRGLAGHGTDTQYF.

The V and J genes are TRBV30 and TRBJ2-3; D is possibly TRBD1 or TRBD2 (5 bases each). Germline V CDR1 and CDR2: GTSNPN, SVGIG (reference sequence). There are 10 residues in the CDR3. Trimming took 8 bases from V and 5 from J, leaving 8 bases between them. The CDR3 loop is CARGEDTQYF. In nucleotides, the CDR3 is TGTGCCCGAGGGGAAGATACGCAGTATTTT.

This clone has just a few counts. The chain is built from TRBV6-1 and TRBJ1-2; D not certain. CDR1 and CDR2 (germline): MNHNS, SASEGT. Trimming removed 3 bases at V and 4 bases at J, with 9 bases between. CDR3 length equals 13 residues. The CDR3 protein is CASSDRALYGYTF. The CDR3 DNA sequence: TGTGCCAGCAGTGATAGGGCGCTCTATGGCTACACCTTC.

The chain joins TRBV18 to TRBJ2-6; 11 bases agree with TRBD2. The CDR3 totals 18 residues. The V gene's germline CDR1 is KGHSH and CDR2 LQKENI. V was clipped by 5 bases and J by 1 base; unmatched bases: 7. CDR3 residues: CASSKRGLAESGANVLTF. DNA of the CDR3: TGTGCCAGCTCAAAAAGGGGACTAGCGGAGTCTGGGGCCAACGTCCTGACTTTC.

This clone appeared a few times. The rearrangement links TRBV5-1 to TRBJ2-5; 8 nucleotides line up with TRBD1. Unmatched junction bases numbered 7, after V lost 4 bases and J lost 5 bases. Per germline, CDR1 SGHRS and CDR2 YFSETQ. CDR3 length: 14 amino acids. CDR3: CASSLNRGKETQYF. The CDR3 DNA follows: TGCGCCAGCAGCCTTAACAGGGGGAAGGAGACCCAGTACTTC. The whole variable domain, remainder taken from reference TRBV5-1 and TRBJ2-5, is KAGVTQTPRYLIKTRGQQVTLSCSPISGHRSVSWYQQTPGQGLQFLFEYFSETQRNKGNFPGRFSGRQFSNSRSEMNVSTLELGDSALYLCASSLNRGKETQYFGPGTRLLVL.

The rearrangement joins TRBV7-6 to TRBJ2-7; 12 bases match TRBD1. The CDR3 totals 15 residues. The V gene's germline CDR1 is SGHVS and CDR2 FNYEAQ. The V and J ends lost 2 bases and 5 bases, in that order; junction bases with no gene match: 4. CDR3 protein: CASSLLGQGAHEQYF. DNA of the CDR3: TGTGCCAGCAGCTTACTGGGACAGGGGGCCCACGAGCAGTACTTC.

The gene calls are TRBV19 and TRBJ2-1, with 7 bases lining up with TRBD2. The length of the CDR3 is 17 residues. V shed 1 base and J 0 bases; nucleotides not matched to a gene: 6. The germline V gene has CDR1 LNHDA and CDR2 SQIVND (reference sequence). CDR3 coding DNA: TGTGCCAGTAGTATAGGGCCTATAGCGGGCTCCTACAATGAGCAGTTCTTC. Amino acid sequence: CASSIGPIAGSYNEQFF.

The rearrangement uses TRBV15 and TRBJ2-1; TRBD2 might be the D (5 bases). Germline values: CDR1 LNHNV, CDR2 YYDKDF (reference sequence). CDR3 size: 16 residues. The V gene lost 0 bases and the J gene lost 9 bases, with 18 bases spanning the gap. The CDR3 spells CATSRDRVVGEREQFF. The DNA of the CDR3 is TGTGCCACCAGCAGAGATCGAGTCGTGGGAGAGCGTGAGCAGTTCTTC.